This TCR beta chain was recovered during a study of shared T cell receptors in the human thymus. Libraries were prepared by immunoSEQ multiplex PCR; TCRdb keeps only in-frame clonotypes and omits some of them. The table records 640,000 or so clones, approximately 87% of them present only once. The CDR3 runs to 14 residues. Looked up from germline, CDR1 is SGHDT and CDR2 is YYEEEE. V lost 4 bases and J lost 0; bases outside the gene matches: 3. These data also featured in a second study, about human thymus T cells. That paper notes: Among the donors, all were healthy Finnish infants having corrective surgery for congenital heart defects. From resections taken during corrective heart surgery, the thymus tissue was obtained. Thymic and blood repertoires appeared to carry a bias in their V and J gene usage. Highly overlapping thymic repertoires in unrelated individuals were reported by related research.

The sequence came from a boy less than two years old with a congenital heart defect. What was sequenced was thymocytes. J is TRBJ2-7 and V is TRBV5-6, with 8 positions matching TRBD2. The CDR3 DNA reads as TGTGCCAGCAGCCCTAGCGGGCTCTCCTACGAGCAGTACTTC. This codes for CASSPSGLSYEQYF.